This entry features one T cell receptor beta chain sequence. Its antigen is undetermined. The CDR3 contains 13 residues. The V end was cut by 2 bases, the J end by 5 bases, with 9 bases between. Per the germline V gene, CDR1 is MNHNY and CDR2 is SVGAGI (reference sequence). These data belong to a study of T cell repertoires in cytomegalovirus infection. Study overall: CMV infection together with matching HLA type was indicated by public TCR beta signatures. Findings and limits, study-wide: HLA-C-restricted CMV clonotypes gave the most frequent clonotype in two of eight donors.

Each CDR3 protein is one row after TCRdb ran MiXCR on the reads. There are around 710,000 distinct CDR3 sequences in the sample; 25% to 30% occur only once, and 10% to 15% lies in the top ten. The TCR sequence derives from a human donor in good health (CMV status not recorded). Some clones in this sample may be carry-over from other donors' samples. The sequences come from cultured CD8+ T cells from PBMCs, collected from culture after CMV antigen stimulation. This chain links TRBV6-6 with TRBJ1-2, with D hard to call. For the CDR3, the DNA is TGTGCCAGCAGTTACGCGCCCGGTTATGGCTACACCTTC. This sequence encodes CASSYAPGYGYTF.